The 28 T cell receptor beta chains in this list originate from one sample, sequenced in a study of shared clonotypes between healthy human individuals. Cells designated naive CD8 were CD45RO-negative and were positively selected for CCR7, with terminally differentiated effector memory CD45RA+ cells excluded. TCRdb keeps only in-frame clones here, not all; method: immunoSEQ multiplex PCR. The sample lists 800,000 or so clones, approximately 97% occurring once. Material: naive CD8+ T cells sorted from blood. The source of these receptors is a man aged 30 to 39 in good health.

This chain uses TRBV7-9 with TRBJ1-4; D not certain. In germline, CDR1 is SEHNR, CDR2 FQNEAQ (reference sequence). CDR3 length equals 14 residues. Trimming pared 2 bases from V and 7 bases from J, leaving 11 bases between. CDR3 region: CASSLSGNSEKLFF. Written as DNA, the CDR3 is TGTGCCAGCAGCTTATCTGGCAACAGTGAAAAACTGTTTTTT.

Only one count was recorded for this clone. The chain combines TRBV29-1 with TRBJ2-1; 14 bases match TRBD2. V shed 3 bases and J 2 bases; nucleotides not matched to a gene: 15. The CDR3 length is 20 residues. Germline values: CDR1 SQVTM, CDR2 ANQGSEA. CDR3 nucleotide sequence: TGCAGCGTTGATGGCCGAAAGACTAGCGGGAGGGCCACTGCCTACAATGAGCAGTTCTTC. This sequence encodes CSVDGRKTSGRATAYNEQFF.

This clone was recorded once. The chain combines TRBV7-9 with TRBJ1-5; unclear D gene. The CDR3 length is 13 residues. Germline CDR1 and CDR2: SEHNR and FQNEAQ (reference sequence). The V end lost 0 bases, the J end lost 5 bases, and 5 bases lay between the germline ends. The DNA for the CDR3 is TGTGCCAGCAGCTTAGCGCTAGATCAGCCCCAGCATTTT. This encodes CASSLALDQPQHF.

The chain recombines TRBV9 with TRBJ2-7, with TRBD1 matching 10 bases. This CDR3 region has 15 residues. Unmatched junction bases numbered 8, after V lost 4 bases and J lost 4 bases. Per germline, CDR1 SGDLS and CDR2 YYNGEE. CDR3 sequence: CASSLGTGVGYEQYF. In DNA form, the CDR3 reads TGTGCCAGCAGCCTAGGGACAGGGGTCGGTTACGAGCAGTACTTC. Using reference TRBV9 and TRBJ2-7 for the parts outside the CDR3, the full variable domain is DSGVTQTPKHLITATGQRVTLRCSPRSGDLSVYWYQQSLDQGLQFLIQYYNGEERAKGNILERFSAQQFPDLHSELNLSSLELGDSALYFCASSLGTGVGYEQYFGPGTRLTVT.

This rearrangement joins TRBV11-2 to TRBJ1-5; possible D gene TRBD1, 5 bases. Germline CDR1 SGHAT, CDR2 FQNNGV. Trimming cost V 5 bases and J 1 base, with 15 bases left between them. CDR3 length equals 16 residues. The DNA for the CDR3 is TGTGCCAGCAGCCCCACAAGGGGTACGAGCAATCAGCCCCAGCATTTT. Translated: CASSPTRGTSNQPQHF.

V gene TRBV7-9 combines with J gene TRBJ1-2, with D possibly being TRBD1 (6 bases). The V end was cut by 1 base, the J end by 8 bases, with 14 bases between. Germline assignment: CDR1 SEHNR and CDR2 FQNEAQ (reference sequence). This CDR3 comprises 14 residues. The CDR3 DNA sequence: TGTGCCAGCAGCTTAGTGCAGGGGAATCAGGGCTACACCTTC. Residues: CASSLVQGNQGYTF.

V usage is TRBV11-1 and J usage is TRBJ2-1, with D perhaps matching TRBD1 or TRBD2 (5 bases each). The CDR3 loop spans 17 amino acids. Germline assignment: CDR1 SGHAT and CDR2 FQDESV (reference sequence). V gave up 1 base and J gave up 0 bases, with 13 bases separating them. The CDR3 protein is CASSLDRGTSSYNEQFF. The DNA for the CDR3 is TGTGCCAGCAGCTTAGATCGAGGGACGAGCTCCTACAATGAGCAGTTCTTC. Complete variable domain (other parts from reference TRBV11-1 and TRBJ2-1): EAEVAQSPRYKITEKSQAVAFWCDPISGHATLYWYRQILGQGPELLVQFQDESVVDDSQLPKDRFSAERLKGVDSTLKIQPAELGDSAMYLCASSLDRGTSSYNEQFFGPGTRLTVL.

The chain has TRBV29-1 and TRBJ2-1; no firm D call. Deletions cut 7 bases from V and 6 bases from J, with 13 bases between. CDR3 size: 12 residues. The germline V gene encodes CDR1 SQVTM and CDR2 ANQGSEA. The CDR3 coding sequence is TGCAGCGCGATACCCATACCCAATGAGCAGTTCTTC. It codes for CSAIPIPNEQFF.

The gene calls are TRBV2 and TRBJ1-5, with 9 bases identical to TRBD1. CDR1 and CDR2 from the germline V gene are SNHLY and FYNNEI. V gave up 6 bases and J gave up 5 bases; unmatched junction bases: 5. The CDR3 loop spans 14 amino acids. CDR3 region: CASSGTGKYQPQHF. Here the CDR3 DNA reads TGTGCCAGCAGCGGGACAGGGAAGTATCAGCCCCAGCATTTT.

The genes are TRBV29-1 and TRBJ2-5; 10 bases map to TRBD2. Trimming cost V 8 bases and J 5 bases; bases outside gene matches: 17. CDR3 length: 16 residues. Per the germline V gene, CDR1 is SQVTM and CDR2 is ANQGSEA. CDR3 loop: CSSTPIRASGSETQYF. The CDR3 nucleotides read TGCAGCTCTACCCCCATTCGGGCTAGCGGGAGCGAGACCCAGTACTTC.

The table lists this clone with a count of one. The chain recombines TRBV11-2 with TRBJ2-7, with D possibly TRBD2 on 5 matching bases. The CDR3 has 14 amino acids. CDR1 is SGHAT and CDR2 is FQNNGV in the germline V gene. The germline V and J ends were trimmed by 0 bases and 3 bases, with 9 bases remaining between them. CDR3 in DNA: TGTGCCAGCAGCTTAGATCCAGGAGGCTACGAGCAGTACTTC. Its translation: CASSLDPGGYEQYF.

The chain couples TRBV29-1 to TRBJ1-5; 10 nucleotides agree with TRBD1. The CDR3 totals 15 residues. Germline CDR1 is SQVTM and CDR2 is ANQGSEA. Trimming took 2 bases from V and 5 from J; bases not matched to a gene: 6. The CDR3, as DNA: TGCAGCGTTGAATTCTCCGGGACAGGGGATCAGCCCCAGCATTTT. This translates into CSVEFSGTGDQPQHF.

The chain combines TRBV6-5 with TRBJ2-2; the D call may be TRBD1 or TRBD2 (5 bases each). The ends were cut back, 2 bases at V and 4 bases at J, with 5 bases in the middle. The CDR3 spans 13 residues. Looked up from germline, CDR1 is MNHEY and CDR2 is SVGAGI. CDR3 sequence (DNA): TGTGCCAGCAGTTACGGGACCACCGGGGAGCTGTTTTTT. Translation gives CASSYGTTGELFF.

V usage is TRBV18 and J usage is TRBJ1-5; 8 positions match TRBD1. CDR3 length: 14 amino acids. V was clipped by 4 bases and J by 5 bases; unmatched bases: 4. Looked up from germline, CDR1 is KGHSH and CDR2 is LQKENI. CDR3 region: CASSLPGGYQPQHF. For the CDR3, the DNA is TGTGCCAGCTCACTCCCAGGGGGCTATCAGCCCCAGCATTTT.

The chain employs TRBV19 and TRBJ2-1; 7 bases are shared with TRBD1. The germline V gene has CDR1 LNHDA and CDR2 SQIVND (reference sequence). The CDR3 runs 13 residues. Trimming took 2 bases from V and 7 from J; bases not matched to a gene: 2. The chain's CDR3 is CASSIQGENEQFF. The CDR3 DNA reads TGTGCCAGTAGTATACAGGGGGAGAATGAGCAGTTCTTC.

The gene calls are TRBV11-2 and TRBJ2-4; 14 bases agree with TRBD2. The CDR3 is 16 residues long. Germline loops: CDR1 SGHAT, CDR2 FQNNGV. J gave up 7 bases and V 5 bases, and 7 bases lay outside the gene matches. This CDR3 is CASSTGLAGVTNIQYF. In nucleotides, the CDR3 is TGTGCCAGCAGCACGGGACTAGCGGGAGTTACGAACATTCAGTACTTC.

A single count supports this clone. The chain carries TRBV5-4 and TRBJ2-7; 7 bases line up with TRBD2. V gave up 4 bases and J gave up 2 bases; unmatched junction bases: 6. Germline V gene data show CDR1 as SGHNT and CDR2 as YYREEE (reference sequence). This CDR3 is 14 amino acids long. CDR3 sequence: CASSVARGAYEQYF. The CDR3 DNA sequence: TGTGCCAGCAGCGTAGCCCGGGGGGCCTACGAGCAGTACTTC.

The chain carries TRBV23-1 and TRBJ1-5; D gene unclear. TRBV23-1 is known as an ORF, though its function is uncertain. With 1 base removed from V and 6 bases from J, the gap between germline ends came to 13 bases. This CDR3 has 15 residues. The CDR3 DNA is TGCGCCAGCAGTCAATTTTGGCTCAGTGCTCAGCCCCAGCATTTT. This sequence encodes CASSQFWLSAQPQHF.

The rearrangement links TRBV9 to TRBJ2-5; 11 nucleotides agree with TRBD2. Germline CDR1 and CDR2: SGDLS and YYNGEE. This CDR3 has 16 residues. With 3 bases clipped from V and 3 bases from J, the junction kept 7 bases outside the gene matches. Here the CDR3 reads CASSGLAGGPKETQYF. In DNA form, the CDR3 reads TGTGCCAGCAGCGGATTAGCGGGAGGGCCGAAAGAGACCCAGTACTTC.

This chain connects TRBV13 to TRBJ2-1; D ambiguous. This CDR3 is built from 14 residues. Germline CDR1 and CDR2: PRHDT and FYEKMQ (reference sequence). V gave up 2 bases and J gave up 8 bases, with 13 bases separating them. The CDR3 loop is CASSLSFFGDEQFF. The CDR3 DNA reads as TGTGCCAGCAGCTTATCTTTTTTCGGCGATGAGCAGTTCTTC.

The genes are TRBV28 and TRBJ2-1, with a possible D match to TRBD2 (6 bases). This CDR3 is built from 15 residues. Trimming shortened V by 6 bases and J by 3 bases, and 15 bases separated the two germline ends. Germline CDR1 is MDHEN and CDR2 is SYDVKM. CDR3 in amino acids: CASSPRESGYNEQFF. The CDR3, as DNA: TGTGCCAGCAGCCCCCGGGAGTCGGGCTACAATGAGCAGTTCTTC.

CDR3 nucleotides: TGTGCCAGCAGCTTAGTAGGACTAGCGATCGGGGAGCTGTTTTTT. Residues: CASSLVGLAIGELFF. The chain carries TRBV7-8 and TRBJ2-2; 9 bases are a match to TRBD2. The CDR3 sequence is 15 residues long. V was clipped by 1 base and J by 7 bases; unmatched bases: 4. From germline, CDR1 is SGHVS and CDR2 FQNEAQ.

This sequence joins TRBV27 and TRBJ2-1; TRBD2 matches 13 bases. V trimming: 4 bases; J trimming: 9 bases; junction bases outside the gene matches: 12. The CDR3 length is 17 residues. CDR1 is MNHEY, CDR2 SMNVEV, per germline (reference sequence). The CDR3 region has the DNA TGTGCCAGCAGTTCCCTGGGTGAGGGACTAGCGGGAATTGAGCAGTTCTTC. Translating gives CASSSLGEGLAGIEQFF.

This chain links TRBV27 with TRBJ2-5; D perhaps matches TRBD2 (5 bases). The length of the CDR3 is 13 residues. The V end lost 3 bases, the J end lost 5 bases, and 10 bases lay between the germline ends. The germline CDR1 and CDR2 sequences are MNHEY and SMNVEV (reference sequence). Written as DNA, the CDR3 is TGTGCCAGCAGTTTGCGGGTCTGGGAGACCCAGTACTTC. This gives the protein CASSLRVWETQYF.

The V gene is TRBV5-1, the J gene TRBJ1-4, with D tentatively TRBD1 (6 bases). Deletions cut 2 bases from V and 14 bases from J, with 19 bases between. This CDR3 spans 14 amino acids. The germline gives CDR1 SGHRS, CDR2 YFSETQ. Here the CDR3 DNA reads TGCGCCAGCAGCTTATTACAACCCACACAGGGTCTGTTTTTT. Encoded protein: CASSLLQPTQGLFF. The full variable domain, with the rest looked up from reference TRBV5-1 and TRBJ1-4, is KAGVTQTPRYLIKTRGQQVTLSCSPISGHRSVSWYQQTPGQGLQFLFEYFSETQRNKGNFPGRFSGRQFSNSRSEMNVSTLELGDSALYLCASSLLQPTQGLFFGSGTQLSVL.

V is TRBV5-6 and J is TRBJ2-5; 7 bases are shared with TRBD2. The J segment lost 7 bases and the V segment lost 6 bases, leaving 12 bases of the junction unmatched. The CDR3 is 14 residues long. Germline V gene lookup returns CDR1 SGHDT and CDR2 YYEEEE. The CDR3 bases are TGTGCCAGCACCCCACCGGGGGGAAGGAGGACCCAGTACTTC. Translating gives CASTPPGGRRTQYF.

The J gene is TRBJ1-5, the V gene TRBV25-1, with D perhaps matching TRBD1 (5 bases). The V end was cut by 2 bases, the J end by 5 bases, with 10 bases between. This CDR3 contains 14 residues. CDR1 is MGHDK, CDR2 SYGVNS, per germline. The CDR3 region has the DNA TGTGCCAGCAGTGAAGGGGGGGACTATCAGCCCCAGCATTTT. It codes for CASSEGGDYQPQHF. The variable domain in full, with the rest retrieved from reference TRBV25-1 and TRBJ1-5, is EADIYQTPRYLVIGTGKKITLECSQTMGHDKMYWYQQDPGMELHLIHYSYGVNSTEKGDLSSESTVSRIRTEHFPLTLESARPSHTSQYLCASSEGGDYQPQHFGDGTRLSIL.

This rearrangement joins TRBV7-9 to TRBJ1-1, with D uncertain. The germline gives CDR1 SEHNR, CDR2 FQNEAQ (reference sequence). V shed 5 bases and J shed 6 bases, with 13 bases lying between them. The CDR3 extends over 13 amino acids. The chain's CDR3 is CASSPHRSAEAFF. The CDR3 DNA sequence: TGTGCCAGCAGCCCTCACCGCTCGGCTGAAGCTTTCTTT.